The 10 T cell receptor beta chains listed next were all sequenced from one sample in a study of T cell changes during pregnancy in multiple sclerosis (dated by TCRdb to about 2019). The library was produced with the immunoSEQ multiplex PCR assay. TCRdb carries this immuneACCESS record with in-frame sequences only. Its versions omit some clonotypes, under half of them owing to an unresolved V gene in the studies checked, with the rest unexplained. This sample has 60,000 to 65,000 clones in its table, and around 93% of those were observed once. Together, the top ten hold around 2.8% of the sample. Sequencing used peripheral blood, obtained in the second trimester of pregnancy. These receptor sequences come from a female donor in good health, enrolled as a control in a pregnancy study.

CDR3 sequence (DNA): TGTGCCAGCAGTCTCTCGAACACCGGGGAGCTGTTTTTT. This translates into CASSLSNTGELFF. The rearrangement uses TRBV7-9 and TRBJ2-2; D gene unclear. V lost 6 bases and J lost 0, with 5 bases in between. The CDR3 sequence is 13 residues long. CDR1 is SEHNR, CDR2 FQNEAQ, per germline (reference sequence).

The V call is TRBV19, the J call TRBJ2-4; TRBD2 aligns across 11 bases. CDR3 length equals 19 residues. The V gene end was trimmed by 1 base and the J gene end by 11 bases; junction bases not matched to a gene: 19. Germline-derived CDR1 and CDR2 are LNHDA and SQIVND (reference sequence). CDR3 loop: CASSIVSAGSGRAVRVQYF. For the CDR3, the DNA is TGTGCCAGTAGTATAGTTTCGGCGGGTAGCGGGAGGGCCGTAAGGGTTCAGTACTTC.

The CDR3 here is CAIRIVRTSGINEQYF. In nucleotides, the CDR3 is TGTGCCATCAGGATAGTCAGGACTAGCGGGATAAACGAGCAGTACTTC. The chain carries TRBV10-3 and TRBJ2-7, with 12 bases matching TRBD2. This CDR3 comprises 16 residues. Looked up from germline, CDR1 is ENHRY and CDR2 is SYGVKD. V lost 6 bases to trimming and J lost 5 bases; unmatched junction nucleotides: 11.

This chain uses TRBV7-8 with TRBJ2-7; 8 bases match TRBD1. CDR1 SGHVS and CDR2 FQNEAQ come from the germline V gene. The CDR3 runs to 13 residues. With V trimmed by 5 bases and J by 4 bases, 4 bases remained unmatched. The CDR3 loop reads CASSKGQAYEQYF. CDR3 coding DNA: TGTGCCAGCAGCAAGGGACAGGCATACGAGCAGTACTTC.

J is TRBJ1-6 and V is TRBV13; 12 nucleotides align to TRBD1. V lost 0 bases, J lost 0 bases, and 6 bases stayed unmatched. Germline assignment: CDR1 PRHDT and CDR2 FYEKMQ (reference sequence). The CDR3 extends over 20 amino acids. The CDR3 here is CASSLGAGTGGASYNSPLHF. Here the CDR3 DNA reads TGTGCCAGCAGCTTAGGGGCCGGGACAGGGGGCGCCTCCTATAATTCACCCCTCCACTTT.

The chain links TRBV6-5 to TRBJ2-7; TRBD2 matches at 10 bases. Germline CDR1 and CDR2: MNHEY and SVGAGI. CDR3 size: 16 residues. Losses at the gene ends were 0 bases for V and 3 bases for J; bases not matched to a gene: 5. The CDR3 spells CASSYSRVAGGYEQYF. The CDR3 DNA sequence: TGTGCCAGCAGTTACTCTAGGGTAGCGGGAGGCTACGAGCAGTACTTC.

The chain employs TRBV9 and TRBJ2-5; TRBD2 matches 7 bases. Trimming at V came to 3 bases and at J to 2 bases, leaving 7 bases not matched to a gene. This CDR3 spans 15 amino acids. Germline CDR1 reads SGDLS; CDR2 reads YYNGEE. The CDR3 DNA follows: TGTGCCAGCAGCGGGATTAGCGGGCCTCAAGAGACCCAGTACTTC. Translating it yields CASSGISGPQETQYF.

This chain uses TRBV6-6 with TRBJ1-1; 7 bases match TRBD1. Unmatched junction bases numbered 8, after V lost 6 bases and J lost 7 bases. Germline CDR1 is MNHNY and CDR2 is SVGAGI (reference sequence). The CDR3 consists of 13 residues. Here the CDR3 DNA reads TGTGCCAGCAGAAAAGACAGGGAGAGTGAAGCTTTCTTT. This translates into CASRKDRESEAFF.

This clone was counted only a few times. The chain uses TRBV19 and TRBJ1-5; D is undetermined. The CDR3 is 12 residues long. Trimming took 11 bases from V and 10 from J, leaving 18 bases between them. CDR1 and CDR2 (germline): LNHDA, SQIVND (reference sequence). CDR3 residues: CASGGLGSPQHF. As DNA, the CDR3 is TGTGCCTCGGGTGGACTGGGGAGTCCCCAGCATTTT.

V and J are TRBV27 and TRBJ2-2, with 7 bases matching TRBD1. With V trimmed by 9 bases and J by 4 bases, 11 bases remained unmatched. The V gene's germline CDR1 is MNHEY and CDR2 SMNVEV (reference sequence). The CDR3 length is 15 residues. The CDR3: CASTERGPATGELFF. Written as DNA, the CDR3 is TGTGCCAGTACTGAGAGGGGGCCGGCCACCGGGGAGCTGTTTTTT.